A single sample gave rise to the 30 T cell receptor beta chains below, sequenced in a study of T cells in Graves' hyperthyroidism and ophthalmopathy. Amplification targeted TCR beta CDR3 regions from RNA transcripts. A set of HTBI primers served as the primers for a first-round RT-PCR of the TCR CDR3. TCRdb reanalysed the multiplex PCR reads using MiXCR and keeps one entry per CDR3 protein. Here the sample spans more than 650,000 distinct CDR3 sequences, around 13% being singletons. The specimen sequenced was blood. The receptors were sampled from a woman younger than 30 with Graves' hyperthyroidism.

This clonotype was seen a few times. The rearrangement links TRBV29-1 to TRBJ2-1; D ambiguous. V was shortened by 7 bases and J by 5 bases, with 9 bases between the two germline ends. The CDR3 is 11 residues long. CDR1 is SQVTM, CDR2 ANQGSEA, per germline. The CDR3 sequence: CSAATHNEQFF. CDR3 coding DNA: TGCAGCGCTGCTACACACAATGAGCAGTTCTTC.

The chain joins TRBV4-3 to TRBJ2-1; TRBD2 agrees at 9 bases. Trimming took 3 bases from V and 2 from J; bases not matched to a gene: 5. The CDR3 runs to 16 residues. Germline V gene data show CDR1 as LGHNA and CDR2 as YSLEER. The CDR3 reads CASSHTGLAPYNEQFF. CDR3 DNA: TGCGCCAGCAGCCATACCGGACTAGCGCCCTACAATGAGCAGTTCTTC.

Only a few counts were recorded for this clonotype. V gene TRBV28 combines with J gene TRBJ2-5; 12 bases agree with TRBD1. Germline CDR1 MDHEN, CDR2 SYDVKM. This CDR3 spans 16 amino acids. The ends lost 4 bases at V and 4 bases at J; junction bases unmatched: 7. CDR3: CASSSTGTGGPETQYF. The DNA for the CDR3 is TGTGCCAGCAGTTCGACCGGGACAGGGGGCCCAGAGACCCAGTACTTC.

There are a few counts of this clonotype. The CDR3 sequence: CASSPVGLNTEAFF. CDR3 DNA: TGTGCCAGCAGTCCCGTCGGATTGAACACTGAAGCTTTCTTT. The J gene is TRBJ1-1, the V gene TRBV6-1; D is undetermined. CDR3 size: 14 residues. Germline values: CDR1 MNHNS, CDR2 SASEGT. The V end lost 5 bases, the J end lost 0 bases, and 10 bases lay between the germline ends.

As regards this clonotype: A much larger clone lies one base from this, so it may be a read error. The CDR3 region is CATSDPYAGGSYYEQFF. The CDR3 region has the DNA TGTGCCACCAGTGATCCCTACGCAGGGGGCTCCTACTATGAGCAGTTCTTC. V and J are TRBV24-1 and TRBJ2-1; TRBD1 agrees at 8 bases. Germline loops: CDR1 KGHDR, CDR2 SFDVKD. The CDR3 extends over 17 amino acids.

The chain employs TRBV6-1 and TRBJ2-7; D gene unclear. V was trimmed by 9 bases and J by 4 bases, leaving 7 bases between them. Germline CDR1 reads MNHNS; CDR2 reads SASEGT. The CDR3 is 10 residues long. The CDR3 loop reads CARPNYEQYF. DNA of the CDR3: TGTGCCAGGCCGAATTACGAGCAGTACTTC.

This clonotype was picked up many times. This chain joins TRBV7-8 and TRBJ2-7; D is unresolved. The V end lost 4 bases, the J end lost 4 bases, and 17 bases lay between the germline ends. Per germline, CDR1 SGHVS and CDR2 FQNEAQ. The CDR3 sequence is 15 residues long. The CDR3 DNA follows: TGTGCCAGCAGCTATCTCCTGGAAAGTGAGTACGAGCAGTACTTC. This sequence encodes CASSYLLESEYEQYF. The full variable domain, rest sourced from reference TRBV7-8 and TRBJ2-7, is GAGVSQSPRYKVAKRGQDVALRCDPISGHVSLFWYQQALGQGPEFLTYFQNEAQLDKSGLPSDRFFAERPEGSVSTLKIQRTQQEDSAVYLCASSYLLESEYEQYFGPGTRLTVT.

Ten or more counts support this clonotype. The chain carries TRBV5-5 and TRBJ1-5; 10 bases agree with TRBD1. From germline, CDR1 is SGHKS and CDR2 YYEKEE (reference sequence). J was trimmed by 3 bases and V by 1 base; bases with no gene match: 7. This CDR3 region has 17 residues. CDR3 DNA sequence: TGTGCCAGCAGCTTGCTTTCGGGACAGGGGCTCAATCAGCCCCAGCATTTT. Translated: CASSLLSGQGLNQPQHF.

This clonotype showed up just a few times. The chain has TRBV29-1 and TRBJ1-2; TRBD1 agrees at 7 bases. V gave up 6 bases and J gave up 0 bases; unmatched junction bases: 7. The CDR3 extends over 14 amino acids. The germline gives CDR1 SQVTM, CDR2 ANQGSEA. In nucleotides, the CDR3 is TGCAGCGTCCGACAGGGTTCAGCTAACTATGGCTACACCTTC. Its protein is CSVRQGSANYGYTF.

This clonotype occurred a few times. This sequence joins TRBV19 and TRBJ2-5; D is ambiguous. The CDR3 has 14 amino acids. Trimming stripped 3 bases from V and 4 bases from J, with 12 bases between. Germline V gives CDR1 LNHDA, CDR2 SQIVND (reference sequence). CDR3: CASSIEFGLETQYF. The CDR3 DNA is TGTGCCAGTAGTATTGAGTTCGGGTTAGAGACCCAGTACTTC.

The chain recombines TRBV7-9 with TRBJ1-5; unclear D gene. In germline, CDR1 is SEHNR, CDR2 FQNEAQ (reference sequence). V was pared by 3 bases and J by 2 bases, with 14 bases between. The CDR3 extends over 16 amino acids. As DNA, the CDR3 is TGTGCCAGCAGCTTCGTAGGACCTGATGGCAATCAGCCCCAGCATTTT. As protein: CASSFVGPDGNQPQHF.

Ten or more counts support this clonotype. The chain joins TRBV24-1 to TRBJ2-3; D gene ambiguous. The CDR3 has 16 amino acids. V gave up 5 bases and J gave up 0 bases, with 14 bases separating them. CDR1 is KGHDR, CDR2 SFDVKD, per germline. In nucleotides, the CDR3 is TGTGCCACCAGTGCTGGCACTGGGTGGAGCACAGATACGCAGTATTTT. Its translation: CATSAGTGWSTDTQYF.

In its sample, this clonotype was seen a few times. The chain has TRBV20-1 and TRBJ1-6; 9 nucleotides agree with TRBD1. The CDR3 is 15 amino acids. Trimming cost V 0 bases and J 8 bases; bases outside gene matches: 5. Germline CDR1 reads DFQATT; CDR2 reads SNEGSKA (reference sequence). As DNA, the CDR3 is TGCAGTGCTAGAGACGCGGGACAGGGTTATTCACCCCTCCACTTT. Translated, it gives CSARDAGQGYSPLHF.

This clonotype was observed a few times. The CDR3 region is CASSVPASGANVLTF. In DNA form, the CDR3 reads TGTGCCAGCAGCGTACCCGCTTCTGGGGCCAACGTCCTGACTTTC. The chain is built from TRBV9 and TRBJ2-6; D gene uncertain. Germline V gene data show CDR1 as SGDLS and CDR2 as YYNGEE. V was cut by 1 base and J by 1 base, with 6 bases left in between. The CDR3 contains 15 residues.

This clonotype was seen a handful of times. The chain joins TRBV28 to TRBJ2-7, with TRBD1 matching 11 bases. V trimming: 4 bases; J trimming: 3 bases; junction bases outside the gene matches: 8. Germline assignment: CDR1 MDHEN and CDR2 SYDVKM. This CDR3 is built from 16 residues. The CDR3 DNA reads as TGTGCCAGCAGTTCCCCCCGGGACAGGGGGATCTACGAGCAGTACTTC. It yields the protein CASSSPRDRGIYEQYF.

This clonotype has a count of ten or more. CDR3 amino acids: CASSPSGDAFKDEQFF. The CDR3 coding sequence is TGTGCCAGCAGCCCCTCGGGGGACGCGTTCAAGGATGAGCAGTTCTTC. The chain carries TRBV13 and TRBJ2-1, with a tentative D call TRBD2 (6 bases). The V end was cut by 5 bases, the J end by 8 bases, with 22 bases between. Germline CDR1 PRHDT, CDR2 FYEKMQ (reference sequence). The CDR3 length is 16 residues.

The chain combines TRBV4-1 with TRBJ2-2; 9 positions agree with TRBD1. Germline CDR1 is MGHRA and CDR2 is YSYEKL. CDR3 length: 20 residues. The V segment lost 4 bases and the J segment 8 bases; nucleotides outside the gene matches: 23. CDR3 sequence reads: CASSPRTGTGPRGSWGELFF. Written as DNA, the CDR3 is TGCGCCAGCAGCCCGCGAACCGGGACAGGGCCCCGGGGGAGCTGGGGGGAGCTGTTTTTT.

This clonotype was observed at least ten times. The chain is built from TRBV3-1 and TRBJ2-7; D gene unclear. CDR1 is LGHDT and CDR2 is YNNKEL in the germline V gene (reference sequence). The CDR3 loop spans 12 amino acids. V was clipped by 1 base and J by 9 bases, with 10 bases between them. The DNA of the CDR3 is TGTGCCAGCAGCCAAGGGTCGTCTGGGCAGTACTTC. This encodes CASSQGSSGQYF.

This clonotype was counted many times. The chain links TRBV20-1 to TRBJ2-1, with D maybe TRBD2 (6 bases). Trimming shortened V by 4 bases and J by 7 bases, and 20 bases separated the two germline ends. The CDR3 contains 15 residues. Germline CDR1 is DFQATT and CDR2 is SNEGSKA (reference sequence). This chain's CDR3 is CSATRGDNVGNEQFF. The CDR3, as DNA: TGCAGTGCTACCCGCGGGGATAACGTGGGGAATGAGCAGTTCTTC.

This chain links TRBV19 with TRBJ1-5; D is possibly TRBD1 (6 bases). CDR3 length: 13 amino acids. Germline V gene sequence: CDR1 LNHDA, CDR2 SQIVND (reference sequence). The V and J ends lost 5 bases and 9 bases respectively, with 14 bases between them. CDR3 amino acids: CASSPRTAWPQHF. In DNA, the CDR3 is TGTGCCAGTAGTCCTAGGACAGCCTGGCCCCAGCATTTT.

The CDR3 DNA is TGTGCCAGCAGTAACTGGCTAGCGGGAGCCCCCGGGGAGCTGTTTTTT. Its protein product is CASSNWLAGAPGELFF. The J gene is TRBJ2-2, the V gene TRBV6-5; 10 nucleotides align to TRBD2. J lost 6 bases, V lost 5 bases, and 9 bases had no gene match. The CDR3 is 16 amino acids. From germline, CDR1 is MNHEY and CDR2 SVGAGI.

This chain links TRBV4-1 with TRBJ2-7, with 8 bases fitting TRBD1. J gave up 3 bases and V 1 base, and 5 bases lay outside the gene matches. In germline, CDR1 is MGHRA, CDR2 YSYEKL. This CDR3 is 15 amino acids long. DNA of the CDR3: TGCGCCAGCAGCCAAGTCCCCACAGGGGGCTACGAGCAGTACTTC. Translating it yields CASSQVPTGGYEQYF.

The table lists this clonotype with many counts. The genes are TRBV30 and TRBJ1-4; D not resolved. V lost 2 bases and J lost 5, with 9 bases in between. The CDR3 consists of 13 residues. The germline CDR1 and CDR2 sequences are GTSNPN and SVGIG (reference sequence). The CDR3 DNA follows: TGTGCCTGGAGTCGGGCATTGAATGAAAAACTGTTTTTT. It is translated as CAWSRALNEKLFF.

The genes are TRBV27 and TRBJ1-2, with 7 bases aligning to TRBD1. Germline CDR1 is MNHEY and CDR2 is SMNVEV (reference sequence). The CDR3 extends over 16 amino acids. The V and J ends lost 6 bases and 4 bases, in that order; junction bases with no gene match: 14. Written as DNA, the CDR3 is TGTGCCAGCAGCCATGGGGCAGGGGGGGACACCTATGGCTACACCTTC. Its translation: CASSHGAGGDTYGYTF.

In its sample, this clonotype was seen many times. CDR3 loop: CASSSDRLPYGYTF. The CDR3 DNA sequence: TGTGCCAGCAGCTCTGACAGGCTGCCCTATGGCTACACCTTC. The V and J genes are TRBV7-3 and TRBJ1-2, with D possibly TRBD1 on 6 matching bases. The CDR3 totals 14 residues. Germline CDR1 SGHTA, CDR2 FQGTGA. The V gene lost 4 bases and the J gene lost 4 bases, with 13 bases spanning the gap. Drawing the rest from reference TRBV7-3 and TRBJ1-2, the complete variable domain is GAGVSQTPSNKVTEKGKYVELRCDPISGHTALYWYRQSLGQGPEFLIYFQGTGAADDSGLPNDRFFAVRPEGSVSTLKIQRTERGDSAVYLCASSSDRLPYGYTFGSGTRLTVV.

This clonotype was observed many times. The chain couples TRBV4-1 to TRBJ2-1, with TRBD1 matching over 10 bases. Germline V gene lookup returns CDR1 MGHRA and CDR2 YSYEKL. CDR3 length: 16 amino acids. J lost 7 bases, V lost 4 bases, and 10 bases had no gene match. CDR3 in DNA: TGCGCCAGCAGCCCCCTCGGGACAGGGGTTGTAAATGAGCAGTTCTTC. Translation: CASSPLGTGVVNEQFF.

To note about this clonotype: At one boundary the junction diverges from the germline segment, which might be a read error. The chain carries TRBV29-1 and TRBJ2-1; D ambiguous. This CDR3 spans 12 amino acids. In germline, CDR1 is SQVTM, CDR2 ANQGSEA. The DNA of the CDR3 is TGTACCGCGACAAGCTTCCACAATGAGCAGTTCTTC. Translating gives CTATSFHNEQFF.

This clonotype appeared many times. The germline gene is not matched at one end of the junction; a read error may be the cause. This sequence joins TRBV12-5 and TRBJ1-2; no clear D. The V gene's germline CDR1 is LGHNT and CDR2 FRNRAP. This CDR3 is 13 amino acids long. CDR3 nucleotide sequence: TGTGCTAGTTCCAAGGGAAAAAACTACGGCTACACCTTC. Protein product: CASSKGKNYGYTF. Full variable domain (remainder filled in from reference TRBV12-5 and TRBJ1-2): DARVTQTPRHKVTEMGQEVTMRCQPILGHNTVFWYRQTMMQGLELLAYFRNRAPLDDSGMPKDRFSAEMPDATLATLKIQPSEPRDSAVYFCASSKGKNYGYTFGSGTRLTVV.

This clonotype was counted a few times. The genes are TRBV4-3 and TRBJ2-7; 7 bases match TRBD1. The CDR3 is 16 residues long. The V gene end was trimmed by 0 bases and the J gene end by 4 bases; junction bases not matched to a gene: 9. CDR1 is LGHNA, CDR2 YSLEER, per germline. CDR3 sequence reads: CASSQDLQTGHYEQYF. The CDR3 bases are TGCGCCAGCAGCCAAGACCTTCAGACAGGGCATTACGAGCAGTACTTC.

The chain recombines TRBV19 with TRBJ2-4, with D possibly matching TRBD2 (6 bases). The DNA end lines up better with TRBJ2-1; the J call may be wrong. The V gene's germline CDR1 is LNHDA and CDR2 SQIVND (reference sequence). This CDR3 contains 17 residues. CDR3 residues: CASSMRGSGFGPNIQFF. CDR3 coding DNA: TGTGCCAGTAGTATGCGGGGATCTGGCTTTGGCCCCAACATTCAGTTCTTC.